This TCR beta chain was sequenced during a study of tumor-infiltrating lymphocytes in oesophageal squamous cell carcinoma. TCRdb re-called the PCR reads with MiXCR, one entry per CDR3 protein. The table includes roughly 23,000 distinct CDR3 sequences, about a third detected once. This clonotype was counted a few times. Germline V gene data show CDR1 as SGHTA and CDR2 as FQGNSA. Losses at the gene ends were 3 bases for V and 2 bases for J; bases not matched to a gene: 3. The CDR3 extends over 14 amino acids. Sequenced material: esophageal tumor tissue. The receptor's source is a female donor with esophageal squamous cell carcinoma. This rearrangement joins TRBV7-2 to TRBJ2-7; 8 positions agree with TRBD1. CDR3 protein: CASSFGTGPYEQYF. The CDR3 bases are TGTGCCAGCAGCTTCGGGACAGGCCCCTACGAGCAGTACTTC.